Presented here are 24 T cell receptor beta chains from one specimen sequenced in a study of beta chain features in type 1 diabetes. General study findings and limits: Shortening of TCRB CDR3s, moderate but significant, appeared in all four CD4+ subsets of Type 1 diabetes patients.

Expressed TCRB transcripts were sequenced because the isolated RNA had all been reverse transcribed beforehand. The table came from immunoSEQ multiplex PCR; TCRdb's copy has only in-frame clones and leaves some out. The data hold about 27,000 clones, with around 54% observed a single time. Antigen specificity for these receptors is unknown. Material: Tregs from blood. These receptors were collected from a woman between 18 and 29 years old with type 1 diabetes.

The CDR3 reads CASSIRGNYGYTF. The CDR3 bases are TGTGCCAGTAGTATAAGGGGAAACTATGGCTACACCTTC. The chain couples TRBV19 to TRBJ1-2; a weak D match, TRBD1 (5 bases). Trimming took off 2 bases at V and 2 bases at J, with 6 bases between the two ends. Per the germline V gene, CDR1 is LNHDA and CDR2 is SQIVND (reference sequence). The length of the CDR3 is 13 residues.

The genes are TRBV5-4 and TRBJ2-5; D is possibly TRBD1 (6 bases). CDR3 length equals 14 residues. Trimming took 3 bases from V and 2 from J, leaving 11 bases between them. The germline V gene encodes CDR1 SGHNT and CDR2 YYREEE (reference sequence). The CDR3 nucleotides read TGTGCCAGCAGCTACCGACAGGTACAAGAGACCCAGTACTTC. Translation gives CASSYRQVQETQYF.

The V call is TRBV25-1, the J call TRBJ2-2; tentatively, D is TRBD2 (5 bases). V gave up 6 bases and J gave up 5 bases, with 19 bases separating them. The length of the CDR3 is 16 residues. Germline V lookup: CDR1 MGHDK, CDR2 SYGVNS. CDR3 DNA sequence: TGTGCCAGCAGCCCGCGGCAATCCGCGGGTACCGGGGAGCTGTTTTTT. As protein: CASSPRQSAGTGELFF.

J is TRBJ1-5 and V is TRBV10-3; 7 bases are a match to TRBD1. The CDR3 contains 15 residues. Germline V gene sequence: CDR1 ENHRY, CDR2 SYGVKD. The V gene end was trimmed by 10 bases and the J gene end by 1 base; junction bases not matched to a gene: 10. CDR3 in DNA: TGTGCCACCTATCAGGGGGTCGGCAGCAATCAGCCCCAGCATTTT. Translated, it gives CATYQGVGSNQPQHF.

This clone is classed as medium-sized. The J gene is TRBJ2-3, the V gene TRBV7-2; 11 bases match TRBD2. The V gene's germline CDR1 is SGHTA and CDR2 FQGNSA. With V trimmed by 5 bases and J by 4 bases, 5 bases remained unmatched. The CDR3 length is 15 residues. The CDR3 sequence: CASSTELAGADTQYF. As DNA, the CDR3 is TGTGCCAGCAGCACAGAACTAGCGGGAGCAGATACGCAGTATTTT.

The chain has TRBV5-1 and TRBJ2-7, with D perhaps matching TRBD1 (5 bases). Germline V CDR1 and CDR2: SGHRS, YFSETQ. The CDR3 has 12 amino acids. V was pared by 3 bases and J by 3 bases, with 7 bases between. CDR3 loop: CASSSQGYEQYF. The CDR3 DNA is TGCGCCAGCAGCTCTCAGGGCTACGAGCAGTACTTC.

This clone is labeled as medium-sized. The chain carries TRBV10-3 and TRBJ2-3; 7 positions agree with TRBD2. After removal of 11 bases from V and 4 bases from J, the junction contained 9 bases not matched to a gene. The CDR3 has 13 residues. Germline CDR1 ENHRY, CDR2 SYGVKD. The DNA of the CDR3 is TGTGCCTCATTAGCGGGTAGCTCAGATACGCAGTATTTT. As protein: CASLAGSSDTQYF.

The chain couples TRBV6-1 to TRBJ1-2; 10 bases map to TRBD1. The CDR3 has 15 residues. V lost 4 bases and J lost 4; bases outside the gene matches: 6. CDR1 and CDR2 from the germline V gene are MNHNS and SASEGT. The CDR3 region is CASSGRTGGPYGYTF. The CDR3 bases are TGTGCCAGCAGTGGACGGACAGGGGGTCCCTATGGCTACACCTTC.

This clone appeared a few times. The V call is TRBV4-1, the J call TRBJ1-4; D is uncertain. Trimming removed 0 bases at V and 3 bases at J, with 11 bases between. The germline CDR1 and CDR2 sequences are MGHRA and YSYEKL. This CDR3 region has 16 residues. The CDR3 protein is CASSQEAGEANEKLFF. Written as DNA, the CDR3 is TGCGCCAGCAGCCAAGAAGCGGGAGAGGCTAATGAAAAACTGTTTTTT.

The chain combines TRBV2 with TRBJ2-7; TRBD2 might be the D (6 bases). Trimming took 0 bases from V and 12 from J, leaving 18 bases between them. The CDR3 runs 14 residues. Germline-derived CDR1 and CDR2 are SNHLY and FYNNEI. DNA for the CDR3: TGTGCCAGCAGTGAAGCCTTTCAGGGAGGCCAGTGGTACGTC. This gives the protein CASSEAFQGGQWYV.

The gene calls are TRBV7-9 and TRBJ2-1; 9 nucleotides agree with TRBD2. The trim removed 2 bases at V and 1 base at J, leaving 9 bases unmatched. CDR1 is SEHNR, CDR2 FQNEAQ, per germline (reference sequence). CDR3 size: 18 residues. CDR3 sequence: CASSLSAGGSYSYNEQFF. CDR3 coding DNA: TGTGCCAGCAGCTTAAGTGCGGGAGGGTCCTATTCCTACAATGAGCAGTTCTTC.

The chain links TRBV6-6 to TRBJ1-4, with 10 bases matching TRBD1. V dropped 5 bases and J dropped 7; count of bases not matched to a gene: 4. The V gene's germline CDR1 is MNHNY and CDR2 SVGAGI (reference sequence). CDR3 length: 14 amino acids. CDR3 DNA: TGTGCCAGCAGTCCCGGGACAGGGGCTGAAAAACTGTTTTTT. Amino acid sequence: CASSPGTGAEKLFF.

The rearrangement links TRBV10-3 to TRBJ1-5, with D unclear. The germline V and J ends were trimmed by 9 bases and 0 bases, with 15 bases remaining between them. CDR3 length: 15 amino acids. Per the germline V gene, CDR1 is ENHRY and CDR2 is SYGVKD. The DNA for the CDR3 is TGTGCCATAAGTCGGGCAGGACTTAGCAATCAGCCCCAGCATTTT. This sequence encodes CAISRAGLSNQPQHF.

The chain employs TRBV29-1 and TRBJ2-1, with 7 bases fitting TRBD2. The CDR3 is made up of 13 amino acids. With V trimmed by 6 bases and J by 7 bases, 9 bases remained unmatched. Germline V gene data show CDR1 as SQVTM and CDR2 as ANQGSEA. The CDR3 reads CSVSAGDHNEQFF. CDR3 bases: TGCAGCGTATCTGCGGGAGACCATAATGAGCAGTTCTTC.

The chain couples TRBV27 to TRBJ2-3; D may be TRBD2 (6 bases). Germline loops: CDR1 MNHEY, CDR2 SMNVEV (reference sequence). Trimming cost V 5 bases and J 4 bases, with 22 bases left between them. This CDR3 has 17 amino acids. CDR3 amino acids: CASSRWGGPLGADTQYF. The CDR3 nucleotides read TGTGCCAGCAGTCGCTGGGGAGGTCCTCTCGGAGCAGATACGCAGTATTTT.

The chain carries TRBV7-2 and TRBJ1-1; D unclear. The CDR3 loop spans 13 amino acids. Germline assignment: CDR1 SGHTA and CDR2 FQGNSA. The V end was cut by 5 bases, the J end by 0 bases, with 7 bases between. CDR3 loop: CASSPQMNTEAFF. CDR3 bases: TGTGCCAGCAGCCCCCAGATGAACACTGAAGCTTTCTTT.

This CDR3 reads CASRQRGDQPQHF. The CDR3, as DNA: TGTGCCAGCAGACAACGGGGGGATCAGCCCCAGCATTTT. The chain is built from TRBV28 and TRBJ1-5; possible D gene TRBD1, 5 bases. Trimming took 6 bases from V and 5 from J, leaving 11 bases between them. The CDR3 runs 13 residues. The germline CDR1 and CDR2 sequences are MDHEN and SYDVKM.

The sample holds a few counts of this clone. This chain uses TRBV30 with TRBJ1-2; a possible D gene is TRBD1 (6 bases). The CDR3 runs 12 residues. V lost 2 bases and J 4 bases, leaving 8 bases between the germline ends. Germline loops: CDR1 GTSNPN, CDR2 SVGIG (reference sequence). The CDR3 here is CAWSTDSYGYTF. The CDR3, as DNA: TGTGCCTGGAGTACGGACAGCTATGGCTACACCTTC.

This chain uses TRBV4-3 with TRBJ2-1, with D perhaps matching TRBD2 (6 bases). CDR1 is LGHNA, CDR2 YSLEER, per germline. The CDR3 runs to 16 residues. V lost 0 bases and J 6 bases, leaving 15 bases between the germline ends. This chain's CDR3 is CASSQDLGTPVNEQFF. The CDR3 DNA follows: TGCGCCAGCAGCCAAGATTTGGGGACTCCCGTCAATGAGCAGTTCTTC.

This clone was seen more than once but under ten times. The chain carries TRBV5-1 and TRBJ1-1; 8 positions match TRBD1. The germline V gene encodes CDR1 SGHRS and CDR2 YFSETQ. Trimming took 5 bases from V and 1 from J; bases not matched to a gene: 7. This CDR3 is 15 amino acids long. The CDR3 here is CASRRTGGSNTEAFF. The CDR3 region has the DNA TGCGCCAGCAGGAGAACAGGGGGATCGAACACTGAAGCTTTCTTT.

The chain joins TRBV7-9 to TRBJ2-3; TRBD2 is a possible D gene (5 bases). CDR1 and CDR2 from the germline V gene are SEHNR and FQNEAQ (reference sequence). V lost 5 bases, J lost 6 bases, and 9 bases lay in between. This CDR3 has 12 residues. CDR3 sequence reads: CASSREVDTQYF. Here the CDR3 DNA reads TGTGCCAGCAGCCGGGAAGTGGATACGCAGTATTTT. The whole variable domain, filled in from reference TRBV7-9 and TRBJ2-3, reads DTGVSQNPRHKITKRGQNVTFRCDPISEHNRLYWYRQTLGQGPEFLTYFQNEAQLEKSRLLSDRFSAERPKGSFSTLEIQRTEQGDSAMYLCASSREVDTQYFGPGTRLTVL.

The chain combines TRBV6-5 with TRBJ1-5, with 8 bases identical to TRBD1. Germline CDR1 and CDR2: MNHEY and SVGAGI. V lost 6 bases, J lost 7 bases, and 2 bases stayed unmatched. The CDR3 is 12 residues long. The CDR3 here is CASSRQGQPQHF. CDR3 nucleotide sequence: TGTGCCAGCAGCCGACAGGGGCAGCCCCAGCATTTT.

The chain combines TRBV2 with TRBJ2-1; weak D call: TRBD2 (5 bases). The CDR3 contains 11 residues. V was cut by 6 bases and J by 5 bases, with 5 bases left in between. Germline-derived CDR1 and CDR2 are SNHLY and FYNNEI. The CDR3 protein is CASSGDNEQFF. The CDR3, as DNA: TGTGCCAGCAGCGGGGACAATGAGCAGTTCTTC.

The V call is TRBV6-1, the J call TRBJ2-7; TRBD1 aligns across 7 bases. CDR3 size: 13 residues. Germline trimming cut 6 bases from V and 2 bases from J; bases unmatched to any gene: 4. Germline V gene lookup returns CDR1 MNHNS and CDR2 SASEGT. CDR3 nucleotide sequence: TGTGCCAGCAGACCACAGGGGACCTACGAGCAGTACGTC. Encoded protein: CASRPQGTYEQYV.